Listed here are 15 T cell receptor beta chains from one sample, sequenced in a study of blood T cell repertoires in COVID-19. TCRdb's copy holds only in-frame clones and misses some; the assay was immunoSEQ multiplex PCR. The sample has 96,000 or so clones; 81% are singletons. Source material: peripheral blood. Every receptor here comes from a man older than 75 with COVID-19, enrolled during active disease.

V is TRBV6-1 and J is TRBJ1-6; the D gene is possibly TRBD1 (5 bases). The V gene lost 2 bases and the J gene lost 10 bases, with 12 bases spanning the gap. The CDR3 is made up of 14 amino acids. Germline V gene data show CDR1 as MNHNS and CDR2 as SASEGT. As DNA, the CDR3 is TGTGCCAGCAGTGAACAGGGAGGGAACTCACCCCTCCACTTT. It is translated as CASSEQGGNSPLHF.

This clone was counted between two and nine times. CDR3 residues: CAGSPGTNTYEQYF. The CDR3 nucleotides are TGTGCCGGAAGCCCAGGCACCAATACCTACGAGCAGTACTTC. V is TRBV30 and J is TRBJ2-7; no firm D call. Germline V gene data show CDR1 as GTSNPN and CDR2 as SVGIG (reference sequence). The CDR3 has 14 amino acids. Trimming took 8 bases from V and 2 from J, leaving 19 bases between them.

The chain is built from TRBV11-2 and TRBJ1-5; D might be TRBD1 (6 bases). CDR1 and CDR2 (germline): SGHAT, FQNNGV. V was clipped by 4 bases and J by 9 bases, with 13 bases between them. CDR3 size: 13 residues. The CDR3 DNA reads as TGTGCCAGCAGCTCGACAGGCGTCGGGCCCCAGCATTTT. Its translation: CASSSTGVGPQHF.

The rearrangement uses TRBV27 and TRBJ1-2, with D tentatively TRBD1 (5 bases). CDR1 and CDR2 (germline): MNHEY, SMNVEV (reference sequence). This CDR3 has 14 amino acids. Trimming left V 5 bases short and J 4 bases short, with 14 bases between. CDR3 region: CASSPRGGGYGYTF. As DNA, the CDR3 is TGTGCCAGCAGTCCCCGCGGGGGTGGCTATGGCTACACCTTC.

The gene calls are TRBV7-2 and TRBJ1-2; D ambiguous. The V end was cut by 2 bases, the J end by 5 bases, with 3 bases between. The germline gives CDR1 SGHTA, CDR2 FQGNSA. The CDR3 loop spans 11 amino acids. The CDR3 is CASSLIYGYTF. The CDR3 DNA reads as TGTGCCAGCAGCTTAATATATGGCTACACCTTC.

In its sample, this clone was seen a few times. The gene calls are TRBV30 and TRBJ1-1, with D unresolved. V lost 0 bases and J 0 bases, leaving 11 bases between the germline ends. The CDR3 is 15 residues long. Germline V lookup: CDR1 GTSNPN, CDR2 SVGIG (reference sequence). The CDR3 is CAWSVSGRMNTEAFF. In DNA form, the CDR3 reads TGTGCCTGGAGTGTCTCCGGGAGGATGAACACTGAAGCTTTCTTT.

The rearrangement uses TRBV28 and TRBJ2-2; TRBD1 matches at 10 bases. V dropped 1 base and J dropped 4; count of bases not matched to a gene: 9. The germline CDR1 and CDR2 sequences are MDHEN and SYDVKM. This CDR3 is 18 amino acids long. For the CDR3, the DNA is TGTGCCAGCAGTTTATCGTTCCGACAGGGGGCCTCCACCGGGGAGCTGTTTTTT. Protein: CASSLSFRQGASTGELFF. The complete variable domain, with remaining parts taken from reference TRBV28 and TRBJ2-2, reads DVKVTQSSRYLVKRTGEKVFLECVQDMDHENMFWYRQDPGLGLRLIYFSYDVKMKEKGDIPEGYSVSREKKERFSLILESASTNQTSMYLCASSLSFRQGASTGELFFGEGSRLTVL.

The rearrangement joins TRBV5-1 to TRBJ2-7, with D perhaps matching TRBD2 (6 bases). Germline CDR1 is SGHRS and CDR2 is YFSETQ. The CDR3 loop spans 15 amino acids. V was pared by 0 bases and J by 2 bases, with 12 bases between. CDR3 in amino acids: CASSLDGTVAYEQYF. CDR3 nucleotide sequence: TGCGCCAGCAGCTTGGACGGGACTGTGGCCTACGAGCAGTACTTC.

This clone was recorded a few times. The chain joins TRBV7-2 to TRBJ1-2; 8 bases match TRBD1. Looked up from germline, CDR1 is SGHTA and CDR2 is FQGNSA. The CDR3 contains 14 residues. J gave up 6 bases and V 5 bases, and 8 bases lay outside the gene matches. This CDR3 is CASSADRGRNGYTF. The CDR3 DNA sequence: TGTGCCAGCAGCGCCGACAGGGGAAGGAATGGCTACACCTTC.

V and J are TRBV7-9 and TRBJ1-6, with a possible D match to TRBD1 (6 bases). The V end was cut by 10 bases, the J end by 10 bases, with 23 bases between. CDR1 and CDR2 (germline): SEHNR, FQNEAQ (reference sequence). The CDR3 covers 15 residues. CDR3: CATETGSHRGSPLHF. The CDR3 DNA is TGTGCCACTGAAACAGGGAGCCATAGGGGATCACCCCTCCACTTT.

The table lists this clone with a few counts. This chain joins TRBV27 and TRBJ2-5; TRBD1 is a possible D gene (6 bases). This CDR3 region has 16 residues. Trimming left V 2 bases short and J 2 bases short, with 15 bases between. The V gene's germline CDR1 is MNHEY and CDR2 SMNVEV (reference sequence). CDR3 DNA sequence: TGTGCCAGCAGTTTACTCGGACAGCGGACACAAGAGACCCAGTACTTC. Its protein is CASSLLGQRTQETQYF.

This chain links TRBV5-1 with TRBJ2-7; no reliable D call. This CDR3 contains 13 residues. From germline, CDR1 is SGHRS and CDR2 YFSETQ. Deletions cut 0 bases from V and 3 bases from J, with 7 bases between. The CDR3: CASSLDSYYEQYF. The CDR3 nucleotides read TGCGCCAGCAGCTTGGACAGTTACTACGAGCAGTACTTC.

This chain links TRBV7-9 with TRBJ1-4; TRBD1 matches at 9 bases. Germline V lookup: CDR1 SEHNR, CDR2 FQNEAQ (reference sequence). CDR3 length: 15 residues. Unmatched junction bases numbered 1, after V lost 1 base and J lost 4 bases. In nucleotides, the CDR3 is TGTGCCAGCAGCTTAGGGGACAGGGTTAATGAAAAACTGTTTTTT. Protein sequence: CASSLGDRVNEKLFF.

The rearrangement joins TRBV18 to TRBJ2-7; TRBD2 aligns across 8 bases. This CDR3 spans 15 amino acids. The germline CDR1 and CDR2 sequences are KGHSH and LQKENI. Trimming took 1 base from V and 4 from J; bases not matched to a gene: 6. CDR3 loop: CASSPQSGGSYEQYF. In DNA, the CDR3 is TGTGCCAGCTCACCACAGAGCGGGGGTTCGTACGAGCAGTACTTC.

The V call is TRBV5-8, the J call TRBJ1-2; 10 bases map to TRBD1. The CDR3 totals 18 residues. V shed 0 bases, J shed 2 bases, and the junction held 10 bases outside the gene matches. Germline V gene data show CDR1 as SGHTS and CDR2 as YDEGEE. In DNA, the CDR3 is TGTGCCAGCAGCTTGGGGCTCACACCGGGACAGGGGAACTATGGCTACACCTTC. This gives the protein CASSLGLTPGQGNYGYTF.